This is a list of T cell receptor beta chains from one sample in a study of long-term antiretroviral therapy in people with HIV. Produced via immunoSEQ multiplex PCR; TCRdb's table is partial and in-frame only. The data contain some 24,000 clones, about 80% of them singletons. The source was unsorted PBMCs, collected 4.4 years after starting antiretroviral therapy. The receptors were gathered from a man aged 25 to 45 with HIV. Both conserved end residues are part of each CDR3. The D gene is left open where the match is weak. Rows give clone size only sometimes, using once, few, many, or a class for an expanded clone.

>TRBJ1-1|once|TRBD1|TRBV5-1
TGCGCCAGCAGTAGGACAGGGGTAAAAGGGGACACTGAAGCTTTCTTT
CASSRTGVKGDTEAFF
>TRBJ2-2|NA|NA|TRBV7-9
TGTGCCAGCAGCTTTCCGGAGCGGAACACCGGGGAGCTGTTTTTT
CASSFPERNTGELFF
>TRBJ1-1|NA|NA|TRBV27
TGTGCCAGCAGTTTAGGACTGAACACTGAAGCTTTCTTT
CASSLGLNTEAFF
>TRBJ2-1|NA|NA|TRBV5-5
TGTGCCAGCAGTTTCGGGGACGTTAGCTCCTACAATGAGCAGTTCTTC
CASSFGDVSSYNEQFF
>TRBJ2-7|NA|NA|TRBV29-1
TGCAGCGTTGACAGTGGTTCAGACTACGAGCAGTACTTC
CSVDSGSDYEQYF
>TRBJ2-2|NA|NA|TRBV4-3
TGCGCCAGCAGCCTCTCGAGGACCGGGGAGCTGTTTTTT
CASSLSRTGELFF
>TRBJ2-7|NA|NA|TRBV5-6
TGTGCCAGCAGCTTGGGCCTCCCCGGGCCCGAGCAGTACTTC
CASSLGLPGPEQYF
>TRBJ2-5|NA|TRBD1|TRBV28
TGTGCCAGCAGACACACCGGGACAGGGACGTGGAAAGAGACCCAGTACTTC
CASRHTGTGTWKETQYF
>TRBJ2-4|NA|TRBD1|TRBV5-6
TGTGCCAGCAGCTACCGACAGGGATCAAAAAACATTCAGTACTTC
CASSYRQGSKNIQYF
>TRBJ2-3|NA|TRBD2|TRBV5-4
TGTGCCAGCAGCTTGGTCGGGGGGGGTGGAGATACGCAGTATTTT
CASSLVGGGGDTQYF
>TRBJ2-1|NA|TRBD1|TRBV11-1
TGTGCCAGCAGCACAAACAGGGGCGGTGAGCAGTTCTTC
CASSTNRGGEQFF
>TRBJ2-7|few|NA|TRBV5-1
TGCGCCAGCAGCTTGGGTGTAGGGGGGCGCTCCTACGAGCAGTACTTC
CASSLGVGGRSYEQYF
>TRBJ2-7|NA|TRBD1|TRBV2
TGTGCCAGCAGTAAGAAGACAGGGGGCGTCGACGAGCAGTACTTC
CASSKKTGGVDEQYF
>TRBJ1-1|NA|NA|TRBV11-3
TGTGCCAGCAGCCTGCGACCCCAGGGCTCTGAAGCTTTCTTT
CASSLRPQGSEAFF
>TRBJ2-3|NA|TRBD2|TRBV11-2
TGTGCCAGCAGCTTACGGGCCCCACTAGCGGGGGGCCCGGGCGATACGCAGTATTTT
CASSLRAPLAGGPGDTQYF
>TRBJ1-2|NA|TRBD1|TRBV29-1
TGCAGCGTTGATGGCGGACAGGGAGGACATGGCTACACCTTC
CSVDGGQGGHGYTF
>TRBJ1-2|NA|NA|TRBV28
TGTGCCAGCAGTTTATGGTCCTCCGGGGGCTATGGCTACACCTTC
CASSLWSSGGYGYTF
>TRBJ1-5|NA|NA|TRBV4-1
TGCGCCAGCAGCCAAACCATACACCGCAATCAGCCCCAGCATTTT
CASSQTIHRNQPQHF
>TRBJ2-7|few|TRBD2|TRBV27
TGTGCCAGCAGCCTCGGCGGGGGAAGCTCCTACGAGCAGTACTTC
CASSLGGGSSYEQYF
>TRBJ2-7|few|NA|TRBV6-5
TGTGCCAGCAGCCCCGGGACTCACTCCTACGAGCAGTACTTC
CASSPGTHSYEQYF
>TRBJ2-5|NA|NA|TRBV7-9
TGTGCCAGCAGCTTAGGGAGGGCGTGGGAGACCCAGTACTTC
CASSLGRAWETQYF
>TRBJ2-2|NA|TRBD1|TRBV5-4
TGTGCCAGCAGCTTGTCCCCGAGGACAGGGGGCTTTGGCGGGGAGCTGTTTTTT
CASSLSPRTGGFGGELFF
>TRBJ2-1|few|NA|TRBV4-3
TGCGCCAGCAGCCAAGAATGGATAGGTAGCCACAATGAGCAGTTCTTC
CASSQEWIGSHNEQFF